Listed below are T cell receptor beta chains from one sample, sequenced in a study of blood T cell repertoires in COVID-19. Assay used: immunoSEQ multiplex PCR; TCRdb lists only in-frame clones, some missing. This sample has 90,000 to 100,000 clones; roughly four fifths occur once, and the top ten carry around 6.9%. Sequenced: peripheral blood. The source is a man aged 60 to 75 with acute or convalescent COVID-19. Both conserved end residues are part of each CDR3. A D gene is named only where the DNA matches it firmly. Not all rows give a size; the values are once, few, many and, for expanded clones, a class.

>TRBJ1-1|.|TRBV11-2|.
CASSLVGGTEAFF
TGTGCCAGCAGCTTAGTGGGGGGCACTGAAGCTTTCTTT
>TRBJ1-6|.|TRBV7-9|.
CASSFNGAKFSYNSPLHF
TGTGCCAGCAGCTTCAATGGGGCTAAATTCTCCTATAATTCACCCCTCCACTTT
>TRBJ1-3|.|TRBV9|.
CASSSAGSGLSTIYF
TGTGCCAGCAGCTCCGCCGGGTCGGGTCTTAGCACCATATATTTT
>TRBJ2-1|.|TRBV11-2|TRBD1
CASSSVSDRVYNEQFF
TGTGCCAGCAGCTCCGTGTCGGACAGGGTCTACAATGAGCAGTTCTTC
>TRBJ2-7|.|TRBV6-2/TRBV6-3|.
CASSYVVAYEQYF
TGTGCCAGCAGTTACGTGGTAGCCTACGAGCAGTACTTC
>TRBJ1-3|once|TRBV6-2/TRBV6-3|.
CASSYHTSGNTIYF
TGTGCCAGCAGTTACCACACCTCTGGAAACACCATATATTTT
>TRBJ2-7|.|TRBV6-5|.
CASSYSQASYEQYF
TGTGCCAGCAGTTACAGCCAGGCATCCTACGAGCAGTACTTC
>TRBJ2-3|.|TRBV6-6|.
CASSYYSSGSDTQYF
TGTGCCAGCAGTTACTACTCCTCAGGGTCGGATACGCAGTATTTT
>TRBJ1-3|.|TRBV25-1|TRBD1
CASSEYGTGVGNTIYF
TGTGCCAGCAGTGAATACGGGACAGGGGTTGGAAACACCATATATTTT
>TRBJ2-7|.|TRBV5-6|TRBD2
CASIYKGTSGSYEQYF
TGTGCCAGCATTTATAAGGGGACTAGCGGTTCCTACGAGCAGTACTTC
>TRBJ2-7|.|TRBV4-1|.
CASSARSLVFTGSSYEQYF
TGCGCCAGCAGCGCCAGGTCACTCGTTTTCACCGGGAGCTCCTACGAGCAGTACTTC
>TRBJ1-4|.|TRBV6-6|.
CASSGTVVTTNEKLFF
TGTGCCAGCAGTGGGACTGTTGTGACAACTAATGAAAAACTGTTTTTT
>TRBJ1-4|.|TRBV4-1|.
CASSPDSFNEKLFF
TGCGCCAGCAGCCCGGACAGCTTTAATGAAAAACTGTTTTTT
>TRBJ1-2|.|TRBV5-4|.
CASSLRGVESGYTF
TGTGCCAGCAGCTTGCGGGGGGTGGAGTCTGGCTACACCTTC
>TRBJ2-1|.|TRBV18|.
CASSLNTYNEQFF
TGTGCCAGCTCACTGAACACCTACAATGAGCAGTTCTTC
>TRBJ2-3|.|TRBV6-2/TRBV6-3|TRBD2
CASSYTSGGTDTQYF
TGTGCCAGCAGTTATACTAGCGGGGGGACAGATACGCAGTATTTT
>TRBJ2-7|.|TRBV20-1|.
CSAGAAYEQYF
TGCAGTGCTGGGGCCGCCTACGAGCAGTACTTC
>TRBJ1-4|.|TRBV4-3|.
CASSYLWAGQSEKLFF
TGCGCCAGCAGCTACCTGTGGGCAGGGCAGAGTGAAAAACTGTTTTTT
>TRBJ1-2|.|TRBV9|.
CASSVGQTYGYTF
TGTGCCAGCAGCGTAGGACAGACCTATGGCTACACCTTC
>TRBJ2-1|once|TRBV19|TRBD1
CASSRASGGAYNEQFF
TGTGCCAGTAGTAGGGCCTCAGGGGGCGCCTACAATGAGCAGTTCTTC
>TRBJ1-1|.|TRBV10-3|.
CAISESGRQNTEAFF
TGTGCCATCAGTGAGTCAGGCAGACAGAACACTGAAGCTTTCTTT
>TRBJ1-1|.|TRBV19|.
CASETGTYQLNTEAFF
TGTGCCAGCGAGACGGGGACATATCAGTTGAACACTGAAGCTTTCTTT
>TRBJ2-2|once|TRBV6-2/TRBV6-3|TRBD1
CASSTWDRGLNTGELFF
TGTGCCAGCAGTACATGGGACAGGGGGTTAAACACCGGGGAGCTGTTTTTT
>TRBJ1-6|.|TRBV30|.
CAWIPPEGSGRSPLHF
TGTGCCTGGATTCCACCGGAGGGTTCTGGAAGGTCACCCCTCCACTTT
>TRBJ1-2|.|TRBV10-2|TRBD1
CASSPGTAYGYTF
TGCGCCAGCAGCCCCGGGACAGCCTATGGCTACACCTTC
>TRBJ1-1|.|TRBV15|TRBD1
CATSRVGTGWGTEAFF
TGTGCCACCAGCAGAGTAGGGACAGGGTGGGGAACTGAAGCTTTCTTT
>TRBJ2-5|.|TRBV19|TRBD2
CASSSLAGLGETQYF
TGTGCCAGTAGTTCCCTAGCGGGGCTGGGGGAGACCCAGTACTTC
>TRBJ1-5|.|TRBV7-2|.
CASSSRPGNQPQHF
TGTGCCAGCAGCTCCCGACCGGGGAATCAGCCCCAGCATTTT
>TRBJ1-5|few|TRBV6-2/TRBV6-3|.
CASSWGTHQPQHF
TGTGCCAGCAGTTGGGGCACCCATCAGCCCCAGCATTTT
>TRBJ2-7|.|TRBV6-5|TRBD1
CASKDRSSSYEQYF
TGTGCCAGCAAGGACAGGTCGAGCTCCTACGAGCAGTACTTC
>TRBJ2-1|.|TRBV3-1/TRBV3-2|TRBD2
CASSLGLAGAAPTYNEQFF
TGTGCCAGCAGCCTAGGACTAGCGGGGGCCGCCCCTACCTACAATGAGCAGTTCTTC
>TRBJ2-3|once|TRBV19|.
CATGRRESTDTQYF
TGTGCCACCGGAAGGAGGGAAAGCACAGATACGCAGTATTTT
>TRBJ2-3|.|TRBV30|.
CAWSGTYTQYF
TGTGCCTGGAGCGGGACTTATACGCAGTATTTT
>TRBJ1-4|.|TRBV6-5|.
CASSMGPNEKLFF
TGTGCCAGCAGCATGGGCCCAAATGAAAAACTGTTTTTT
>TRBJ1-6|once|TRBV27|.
CASSLKSQGWAYNSPLHF
TGTGCCAGCAGTCTAAAATCACAGGGATGGGCCTATAATTCACCCCTCCACTTT
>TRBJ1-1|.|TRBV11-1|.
CASSLVGGVTEAFF
TGTGCCAGCAGCTTAGTTGGGGGCGTCACTGAAGCTTTCTTT
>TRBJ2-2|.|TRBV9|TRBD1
CASSGRDRGIGELFF
TGTGCCAGCAGCGGCCGGGACAGGGGGATCGGGGAGCTGTTTTTT
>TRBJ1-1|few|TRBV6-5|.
CASSYHGQNTEAFF
TGTGCCAGCAGTTACCACGGTCAGAACACTGAAGCTTTCTTT
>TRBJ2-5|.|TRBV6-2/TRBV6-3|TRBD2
CASSYPSGGRETQYF
TGTGCCAGCAGTTACCCAAGCGGGGGGCGGGAGACCCAGTACTTC
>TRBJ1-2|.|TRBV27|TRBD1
CASSEGTGLDYGYTF
TGTGCCAGCAGTGAGGGGACAGGGCTCGACTATGGCTACACCTTC
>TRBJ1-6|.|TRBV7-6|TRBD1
CASSPRLGSGQEDSPLHF
TGTGCCAGCAGCCCGAGATTAGGGTCGGGACAGGAAGATTCACCCCTCCACTTT
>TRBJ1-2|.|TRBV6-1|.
CASSEERGSNYGYTF
TGTGCCAGCAGTGAAGAACGCGGGTCTAACTATGGCTACACCTTC
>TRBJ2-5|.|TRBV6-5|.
CASHDNYQETQYF
TGTGCCAGCCATGACAATTACCAAGAGACCCAGTACTTC
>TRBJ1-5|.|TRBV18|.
CASSPGQGNGQPQHF
TGTGCCAGCTCACCAGGGCAGGGGAACGGACAGCCCCAGCATTTT
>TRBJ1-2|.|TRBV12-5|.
CASGPGDYGYTF
TGTGCTAGTGGTCCAGGGGACTATGGCTACACCTTC
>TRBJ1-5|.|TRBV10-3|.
CAISDEGGSNQPQHF
TGTGCCATCAGTGATGAAGGAGGAAGCAATCAGCCCCAGCATTTT
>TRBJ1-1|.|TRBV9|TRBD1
CASSAGTVNTEAFF
TGTGCCAGCAGCGCCGGGACAGTGAACACTGAAGCTTTCTTT